This T cell receptor (beta chain) comes out of a study of cytomegalovirus exposure and HLA in healthy donors. Details on this clone: The antigen remains unidentified.

Study-level results: Most TCR sequences were seen very rarely across donors, but some public TCRs occurred in many. Testing in vitro showed a few CMV-associated chains specific for CMV antigens. A later analysis showed that HLA-associated TCR beta chains had undergone more clonal expansion than equally common others.

Researchers ran the PCR with 60 Vbeta and 13 Jbeta primers. This table comes from immunoSEQ multiplex PCR, and its TCRdb copy is limited to in-frame clones, with some not included. This sample carries 200,000 to 300,000 clones, about 86% of them seen once, and the ten largest clones take about 8%. This CDR3 contains 13 residues. The germline gives CDR1 SEHNR, CDR2 FQNEAQ (reference sequence). Trimming took 0 bases from V and 4 from J, leaving 5 bases between them. Nominal health characterized the donors when sampled, though unrecorded immune exposures were likely. The TCR originated in a woman aged 55 to 70 in good health and CMV-seropositive. What was sequenced was PBMCs. The chain joins TRBV7-9 to TRBJ2-3; no definite D call. CDR3 DNA sequence: TGTGCCAGCAGCTTAGCGACACCAGATACGCAGTATTTT. It yields the protein CASSLATPDTQYF.